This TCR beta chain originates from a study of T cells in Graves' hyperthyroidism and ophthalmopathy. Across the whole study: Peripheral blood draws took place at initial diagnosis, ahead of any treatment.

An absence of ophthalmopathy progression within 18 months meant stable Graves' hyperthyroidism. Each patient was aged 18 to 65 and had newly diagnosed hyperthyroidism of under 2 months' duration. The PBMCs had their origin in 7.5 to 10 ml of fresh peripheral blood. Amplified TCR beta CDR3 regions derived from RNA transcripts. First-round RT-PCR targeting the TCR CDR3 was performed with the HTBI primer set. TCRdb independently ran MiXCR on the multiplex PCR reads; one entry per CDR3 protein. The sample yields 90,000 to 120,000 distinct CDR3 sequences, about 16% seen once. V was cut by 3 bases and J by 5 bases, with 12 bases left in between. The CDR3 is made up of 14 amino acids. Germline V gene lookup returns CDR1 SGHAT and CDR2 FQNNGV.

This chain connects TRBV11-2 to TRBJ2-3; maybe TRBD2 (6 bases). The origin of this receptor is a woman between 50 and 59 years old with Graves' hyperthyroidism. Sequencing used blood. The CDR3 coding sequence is TGTGCCAGCAGCTTGGAGGGAAGGGGAGATACGCAGTATTTT. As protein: CASSLEGRGDTQYF.